The clone carrying this TCR beta chain was picked up many times. What it binds is not known. This record belongs to a study of T cells after yellow fever vaccination. Findings and limits, study-wide: Booster sampling recovered most clones from primary vaccination (96% CD4, approximately 88% CD8).

V lost 2 bases to trimming and J lost 2 bases, with 20 bases between them. The CDR3 loop spans 18 amino acids. Germline lookup yields CDR1 SGHRS and CDR2 YFSETQ. One entry per CDR3 protein results from TCRdb running MiXCR on the 5' RACE reads. Of 100,000 to 150,000 distinct CDR3 sequences detected, roughly 7.2% appear once; the ten largest clones hold 2.7%. This chain connects TRBV5-1 to TRBJ1-5; D call uncertain. Sequencing used CD4+ T cells sorted from PBMCs, obtained roughly 45 days after the first yellow fever vaccination. The origin of this receptor is a man younger than 30 who received the YFV17D yellow fever vaccine. For the CDR3, the DNA is TGCGCCAGCAGCTTTGGTACGAGGGAGGTAGCGTGCAATCAGCCCCAGCATTTT. It specifies CASSFGTREVACNQPQHF.